The table lists the clone carrying this T cell receptor beta chain with many counts. Its antigen remains unknown. Making the TCR beta libraries involved quantitative 5'-RACE with molecular barcodes. MiXCR, run by TCRdb on the 5' RACE reads, gives a single entry per CDR3 protein. Of around 490,000 distinct CDR3 sequences listed, about 5.2% are singletons. This record comes from a study of CD8 T cells in ankylosing spondylitis. Study-level points and caveats: Characteristic, it appeared, of ankylosing spondylitis blood was a TCR beta motif of eight or nine highly homologous variants. Disease-linked clones bore a CD8+ phenotype and were relatively rare in peripheral blood. Disease-linked clones were reportedly significantly enriched in matched ankylosing spondylitis synovial fluid. Certain motif variants had earlier appeared in reactive arthritis synovial fluid and blood.

Germline values: CDR1 SEHNR, CDR2 FQNEAQ (reference sequence). Trimming shortened V by 5 bases and J by 7 bases, and 6 bases separated the two germline ends. CDR3 length: 12 amino acids. V gene TRBV7-9 combines with J gene TRBJ1-6; D gene unclear. The source material was blood, either unsorted or a sorted T cell fraction (not recorded which). The TCR sequence derives from a male donor with ankylosing spondylitis. For the CDR3, the DNA is TGTGCCAGCAGCATCATCAATTCACCCCTCCACTTT. This translates into CASSIINSPLHF.